This paragraph covers one T cell receptor beta chain sequence. Researchers took RNA transcripts and amplified the TCR beta CDR3 regions from them. TCR CDR3 underwent first-round RT-PCR with the HTBI primer set. TCRdb re-derived calls from the multiplex PCR reads in MiXCR, one entry per CDR3 protein. The sample yields fewer than 800,000 distinct CDR3 sequences, roughly 17% seen once. This entry is derived from a study of T cells in Graves' hyperthyroidism and ophthalmopathy. CDR1 is LNHNV, CDR2 YYDKDF, per germline (reference sequence). V lost 4 bases, J lost 3 bases, and 12 bases lay in between. The CDR3 runs to 14 residues.

Sequencing was carried out using blood. This clonotype was sampled from a man between 18 and 35 years old with Graves' hyperthyroidism. The V gene is TRBV15, the J gene TRBJ2-5; D is ambiguous. CDR3 in DNA: TGTGCCACCAGCAAAAGGACGGGTGAAGAGACCCAGTACTTC. It translates to CATSKRTGEETQYF.